One T cell receptor beta chain is described in this entry. The target antigen is unknown. These data originate in a study of monozygotic twins with inflammatory bowel disease. Study-wide points: Clonotypes shared with others were fewer in IBD patients than in healthy twins, especially with disease activity. Patient-to-patient differences in immunosuppressive treatment may have added variability to the repertoires.

The germline gives CDR1 SGHRS, CDR2 YFSETQ. The CDR3 runs 18 residues. Each TCR library used 3,500 to 4,500 ng of total RNA. Reprocessing the 5' RACE reads, TCRdb reports a single entry for every CDR3 protein and omits DNA. The sample includes 140,000 to 150,000 distinct CDR3 sequences. The chain employs TRBV5-1 and TRBJ2-3; the D gene TCRdb calls, TRBD2, cannot be checked with no DNA. The TCR comes from a human donor with ulcerative colitis or Crohn's disease, or a healthy co-twin of an affected twin (not recorded which). Sequenced input: blood. The CDR3: CASSLGPGLGRVQDTQYF.